The sequence of this TCR beta chain was determined in a study of blood T cells in healthy people across ages. Trimming took 5 bases from V and 3 from J, leaving 14 bases between them. CDR1 and CDR2 from the germline V gene are MNHNY and SVGAGI (reference sequence). This CDR3 region has 14 residues. Primed by a sample-barcoded 5' primer and a J-beta primer mix, a second PCR proceeded for 7 to 11 cycles. Every sample gave at least 2.5 million paired-end reads containing CDR3. TCRdb called the 5' RACE reads again in MiXCR, with one record for every CDR3 protein. This table has roughly 1,800,000 distinct CDR3 sequences, around half appearing once.

V gene TRBV6-6 combines with J gene TRBJ2-7; D may be TRBD1 (6 bases). What was sequenced was blood. This TCR was sampled from a woman aged 40 to 50 in good health. Here the CDR3 reads CASSIRPDSYEQYF. Written as DNA, the CDR3 is TGTGCCAGCAGTATTAGGCCGGACAGCTACGAGCAGTACTTC.